The present TCR beta chain was sequenced within a study of cytomegalovirus exposure and HLA in healthy donors. The donors formed part of the roughly 120-subject validation cohort, distinct from the roughly 700-subject first cohort. General study points: It was reportedly the case that the classifier diagnosed cytomegalovirus status with high specificity and sensitivity. Among TCR beta chains, those listed as cytomegalovirus-associated numbered 164. Many donors carried some public TCRs, although rarity characterized most TCR sequences.

Clones were sequenced by immunoSEQ multiplex PCR, and TCRdb holds only the in-frame ones, with some missing. Of 300,000 to 450,000 clones listed, around 86% are singletons. Comments on this clone: Its antigen is undetermined.

The junction had 7 bases not matched to a gene; V was cut back by 5 bases and J by 3 bases. The CDR3 covers 15 residues. Germline V gene sequence: CDR1 SGHRS, CDR2 YFSETQ. Sequenced material: PBMCs. V gene TRBV5-1 combines with J gene TRBJ1-2; 10 nucleotides match TRBD1. The clonotype was recovered from a woman aged 18 to 35 in good health and CMV-seronegative. The CDR3 loop is CASRVQTGGDYGYTF. The CDR3 DNA is TGCGCCAGCAGAGTCCAGACAGGGGGCGACTATGGCTACACCTTC.